This entry is about one T cell receptor beta chain. Germline lookup yields CDR1 SGDLS and CDR2 YYNGEE. This CDR3 has 16 residues. V lost 4 bases and J lost 2; bases outside the gene matches: 7. The record originates from a study of T cell changes during pregnancy in multiple sclerosis. This table comes from immunoSEQ multiplex PCR, and its TCRdb copy is limited to in-frame clones, with some not included. The data show roughly 39,000 clones, approximately 90% seen once. The J gene is TRBJ2-3, the V gene TRBV9; 10 bases agree with TRBD2. The sample consisted of CD4+ T cells from peripheral blood mononuclear cells, taken in the first trimester of pregnancy. The clonotype comes from a female donor in good health, enrolled as a control in a pregnancy study. CDR3 DNA sequence: TGTGCCAGCAGCCCCAGGACTAGCGGAATCACAGATACGCAGTATTTT. Translating it yields CASSPRTSGITDTQYF.